Below are 24 T cell receptor beta chains sequenced from a single sample in a study of T cells after yellow fever vaccination. TCRdb reprocessed the 5' RACE reads via MiXCR and lists one record per CDR3 protein. Among 610,000 or so distinct CDR3 sequences listed, roughly an eighth were seen once. Sequenced here: PBMCs, sampled on the day of the yellow fever booster vaccination. These receptors were obtained from a young man who received the YFV17D yellow fever vaccine.

The V gene is TRBV6-1, the J gene TRBJ1-6; D is possibly TRBD1 (6 bases). There are 17 residues in the CDR3. Trimming took 6 bases from V and 7 from J, leaving 22 bases between them. Looked up from germline, CDR1 is MNHNS and CDR2 is SASEGT. CDR3 coding DNA: TGTGCCAGCAGGACCCCCGATGTGGGGGGCGCGAATTCACCCCTCCACTTT. This codes for CASRTPDVGGANSPLHF.

This clonotype was detected only a few times. The germline gene is not matched at one end of the junction; a read error may be the cause. The genes are TRBV20-1 and TRBJ2-1; 9 bases match TRBD2. CDR1 is DFQATT, CDR2 SNEGSKA, per germline (reference sequence). This CDR3 has 16 residues. CDR3 bases: TGCTGTGCTCGCCCAACCTCTCCCCGGACTAGCGATGAGCAGTTCTTC. The encoded protein is CCARPTSPRTSDEQFF.

The chain recombines TRBV12-3 or TRBV12-4 with TRBJ2-7; 10 nucleotides agree with TRBD2. The CDR3 loop spans 20 amino acids. Trimming at V came to 7 bases and at J to 0 bases, leaving 21 bases not matched to a gene. The CDR3 spells CASTLRSRGLAARSSYEQYF. CDR3 coding DNA: TGTGCCAGCACCTTGCGGTCCCGAGGACTAGCGGCTCGAAGCTCCTACGAGCAGTACTTC.

This chain joins TRBV18 and TRBJ2-7, with 9 bases that match TRBD2. This CDR3 region has 14 residues. With V trimmed by 0 bases and J by 4 bases, 1 base remained unmatched. Germline V gene data show CDR1 as KGHSH and CDR2 as LQKENI. DNA for the CDR3: TGTGCCAGCTCACCACCGACTAGCGGATACGAGCAGTACTTC. This translates into CASSPPTSGYEQYF.

This rearrangement joins TRBV27 to TRBJ1-1, with D possibly being TRBD1 (6 bases). Germline V gene lookup returns CDR1 MNHEY and CDR2 SMNVEV (reference sequence). Trimming left V 1 base short and J 6 bases short, with 12 bases between. This CDR3 is built from 14 residues. The CDR3, as DNA: TGTGCCAGCAGTTTATTTGGGGGGCCAGCTGAAGCTTTCTTT. Translation: CASSLFGGPAEAFF.

This rearrangement joins TRBV6-5 to TRBJ2-5, with D perhaps matching TRBD1 (5 bases). V gave up 0 bases and J gave up 5 bases, with 13 bases separating them. The germline CDR1 and CDR2 sequences are MNHEY and SVGAGI. The CDR3 has 15 amino acids. The CDR3 is CASSYSTTERETQYF. The CDR3 bases are TGTGCCAGCAGTTACTCCACGACAGAAAGGGAGACCCAGTACTTC.

The CDR3 reads CSARTGNTVNEKLFF. DNA for the CDR3: TGCAGTGCCCGGACAGGGAATACAGTCAATGAAAAACTGTTTTTT. V is TRBV20-1 and J is TRBJ1-4, with 8 bases identical to TRBD1. Germline assignment: CDR1 DFQATT and CDR2 SNEGSKA (reference sequence). After removal of 6 bases from V and 5 bases from J, the junction contained 11 bases not matched to a gene. The CDR3 totals 15 residues.

This clonotype occurred a few times. CDR3: CSAKLYEQYF. CDR3 DNA sequence: TGCAGTGCCAAGCTCTACGAGCAGTACTTC. The rearrangement uses TRBV20-1 and TRBJ2-7; the D is unclear. Between the trimmed V and J ends, which lost 6 bases and 3 bases, there was a span of 6 bases. This CDR3 contains 10 residues. Germline loops: CDR1 DFQATT, CDR2 SNEGSKA (reference sequence).

The genes are TRBV5-6 and TRBJ1-1; D not resolved. The CDR3 is made up of 14 amino acids. Germline V gene lookup returns CDR1 SGHDT and CDR2 YYEEEE. V dropped 2 bases and J dropped 1 base, with 9 bases sitting between them. In DNA form, the CDR3 reads TGTGCCAGCAGCTTCGTTGGAGCGAACACTGAAGCTTTCTTT. It codes for CASSFVGANTEAFF.

This clonotype was recorded a few times. V and J are TRBV30 and TRBJ2-3; maybe TRBD2 (5 bases). Trimming pared 0 bases from V and 6 bases from J, leaving 13 bases between. This CDR3 has 14 residues. Germline CDR1 reads GTSNPN; CDR2 reads SVGIG (reference sequence). This CDR3 reads CAWSVHGGWDTQYF. CDR3 DNA: TGTGCCTGGAGTGTACATGGAGGATGGGATACGCAGTATTTT.

This clonotype was recorded a few times. This chain joins TRBV20-1 and TRBJ2-7; D is ambiguous. The CDR3 is 14 residues long. Germline CDR1 is DFQATT and CDR2 is SNEGSKA (reference sequence). Trimming left V 5 bases short and J 3 bases short, with 17 bases between. The CDR3 loop is CSASTTRSYYEQYF. CDR3 sequence (DNA): TGCAGTGCTTCCACTACCAGGTCATACTACGAGCAGTACTTC.

Only a few counts were recorded for this clonotype. This chain uses TRBV20-1 with TRBJ2-1; 10 bases agree with TRBD2. Germline-derived CDR1 and CDR2 are DFQATT and SNEGSKA (reference sequence). Losses at the gene ends were 3 bases for V and 4 bases for J; bases not matched to a gene: 6. The CDR3 length is 15 residues. Here the CDR3 DNA reads TGCAGTGCTAGTCGCCGGACTAGCGGTTACAATGAGCAGTTCTTC. Its protein is CSASRRTSGYNEQFF.

Only a few counts were recorded for this clonotype. The J gene is TRBJ1-4, the V gene TRBV21-1; the table's D call, TRBD1, has no DNA check behind it. TRBV21-1 has pseudogene status. CDR3 length equals 18 residues. The CDR3 DNA reads TGTGCCAGCAGCAAAGATGGGGGGACAGGGGACGCCAATGAAAAACTGTTTTTT. Amino acid sequence: CASSKDGGTGDANEKLFF.

This clonotype has just a few counts. The chain is built from TRBV7-2 and TRBJ2-7, with TRBD2 matching over 10 bases. The CDR3 extends over 15 amino acids. V dropped 5 bases and J dropped 0; count of bases not matched to a gene: 4. CDR1 is SGHTA and CDR2 is FQGNSA in the germline V gene. The CDR3 region has the DNA TGTGCCAGCAGCAGCGGGACTAGCGTCTCCTACGAGCAGTACTTC. This codes for CASSSGTSVSYEQYF.

This clonotype was found a few times. This chain connects TRBV15 to TRBJ2-7; D is possibly TRBD2 (7 bases). The V gene lost 5 bases and the J gene lost 7 bases, with 18 bases spanning the gap. From germline, CDR1 is LNHNV and CDR2 YYDKDF (reference sequence). CDR3 length: 14 amino acids. DNA of the CDR3: TGTGCCACCAGCCTGGGGGGAGGGGGAGAGGAGCAGTACTTC. It codes for CATSLGGGGEEQYF.

The chain combines TRBV7-9 with TRBJ2-6; D perhaps matches TRBD2 (5 bases). V was cut by 1 base and J by 4 bases, with 8 bases left in between. CDR1 SEHNR and CDR2 FQNEAQ come from the germline V gene (reference sequence). The CDR3 spans 15 residues. CDR3 sequence (DNA): TGTGCCAGCAGCTTAGGATGGAGGGGGGCCAACGTCCTGACTTTC. It translates to CASSLGWRGANVLTF. Based on the CDR3 plus reference TRBV7-9 and TRBJ2-6, the full variable domain is DTGVSQNPRHKITKRGQNVTFRCDPISEHNRLYWYRQTLGQGPEFLTYFQNEAQLEKSRLLSDRFSAERPKGSFSTLEIQRTEQGDSAMYLCASSLGWRGANVLTFGAGSRLTVL.

In DNA form, the CDR3 reads TGTGCCAGCAGCTTTAGCGGGAGAGGGTGGCATGAGCAGTTCTTC. Amino acids: CASSFSGRGWHEQFF. This chain links TRBV6-5 with TRBJ2-1; 9 bases are shared with TRBD2. Trimming at V came to 6 bases and at J to 8 bases, leaving 11 bases not matched to a gene. The CDR3 has 15 amino acids. CDR1 is MNHEY, CDR2 SVGAGI, per germline.

This clonotype was seen a few times. The chain has TRBV20-1 and TRBJ2-7, with D perhaps matching TRBD2 (6 bases). Trimming shortened V by 5 bases and J by 1 base, and 12 bases separated the two germline ends. This CDR3 has 13 residues. In germline, CDR1 is DFQATT, CDR2 SNEGSKA (reference sequence). The CDR3 reads CSAGHGTSYEQYF. CDR3 in DNA: TGCAGTGCTGGACACGGGACTTCCTACGAGCAGTACTTC.

This clonotype was detected a few times. The gene calls are TRBV24-1 and TRBJ2-5; 7 nucleotides agree with TRBD2. After removal of 12 bases from V and 5 bases from J, the junction contained 11 bases not matched to a gene. The CDR3 runs 13 residues. The germline V gene encodes CDR1 KGHDR and CDR2 SFDVKD. The CDR3 sequence is CAPGDYLWETQYF. Written as DNA, the CDR3 is TGTGCCCCCGGGGACTATTTATGGGAGACCCAGTACTTC.

The chain carries TRBV27 and TRBJ2-7; TRBD1 or TRBD2 may be the D gene (5 bases each). Between the trimmed V and J ends, which lost 3 bases and 2 bases, there was a span of 11 bases. CDR1 MNHEY and CDR2 SMNVEV come from the germline V gene (reference sequence). The CDR3 length is 14 residues. The CDR3 region has the DNA TGTGCCAGCAGTTTGAGGGAAGGGGCCTACGAGCAGTACTTC. Protein product: CASSLREGAYEQYF.

This clonotype was observed a few times. The CDR3 reads CASSLTGTGSGYTF. The DNA of the CDR3 is TGTGCCAGCAGCTTAACCGGGACAGGGTCTGGCTACACCTTC. This sequence joins TRBV12-3 or TRBV12-4 and TRBJ1-2; 9 bases align to TRBD1. This CDR3 has 14 amino acids. J gave up 7 bases and V 6 bases, and 9 bases lay outside the gene matches.

This chain connects TRBV6-2 or TRBV6-3 to TRBJ2-1, with D tentatively TRBD2 (6 bases). The V gene lost 0 bases and the J gene lost 3 bases, with 18 bases spanning the gap. The germline V gene encodes CDR1 MNHEY and CDR2 SVGEGT. CDR3 length: 18 amino acids. The CDR3 nucleotides are TGTGCCAGCAGTTACTCGAGGCTAGCGAACACCCTCTACAATGAGCAGTTCTTC. It yields the protein CASSYSRLANTLYNEQFF.

This clonotype has more than one count but fewer than ten. The rearrangement joins TRBV19 to TRBJ2-1; TRBD2 aligns across 7 bases. The CDR3 extends over 15 amino acids. The germline V gene has CDR1 LNHDA and CDR2 SQIVND (reference sequence). V lost 4 bases, J lost 7 bases, and 10 bases stayed unmatched. CDR3 bases: TGTGCCAGTAGTAACCCCGGCGGGAGAGTTAATGAGCAGTTCTTC. Translation gives CASSNPGGRVNEQFF.

This clonotype has more than one count but fewer than ten. The genes are TRBV9 and TRBJ2-2; TRBD2 matches 9 bases. Germline V CDR1 and CDR2: SGDLS, YYNGEE. CDR3 length equals 21 residues. With V trimmed by 3 bases and J by 0 bases, 18 bases remained unmatched. CDR3 in DNA: TGTGCCAGCAGCGAGCAATCCTCCGGGACTAGCCTTATCGCGAACACCGGGGAGCTGTTTTTT. This codes for CASSEQSSGTSLIANTGELFF.